Sequencing of this T cell receptor beta chain was carried out in a study of T-cell reconstitution after alpha-beta-depleted transplantation in children. This clonotype was counted at least ten times. Germline lookup yields CDR1 DFQATT and CDR2 SNEGSKA (reference sequence). Trimming left V 2 bases short and J 0 bases short, with 6 bases between. This CDR3 has 13 residues. Researchers prepared the TCRbeta library using unique molecular identifiers, the study reports. One entry per CDR3 protein results from TCRdb running MiXCR on the PCR reads. This table has approximately 500,000 distinct CDR3 sequences, under 12% appearing once.

The specimen comprised PBMCs, sampled before TCRalphabeta/CD19-depleted stem cell transplant. The chain combines TRBV20-1 with TRBJ2-3; tentative D call: TRBD1 (6 bases). The receptor's source is a child aged 2 to 10 with inherited bone marrow failure, due to receive a stem cell transplant. The CDR3 DNA sequence: TGCAGTGCTAGAACAGGGAGCACAGATACGCAGTATTTT. This encodes CSARTGSTDTQYF.